This is a list of T cell receptor beta chains from one sample in a study of CD8 T cells in Susac syndrome. MiXCR, run by TCRdb on the immunoSEQ multiplex PCR reads, gives a single entry per CDR3 protein. The data contain about 200,000 distinct CDR3 sequences, about 94% of them seen just once; the ten biggest clones take up approximately 0.098%. The sequenced material came from CD4+ T cells from PBMCs. These receptors all stem from a human donor in good health. CDR3s include the opening cysteine and the closing phenylalanine or tryptophan. A clone size is listed for some rows: how often the clone was seen (once, few, many), or a class if it is expanded.

j_gene: TRBJ2-1
v_gene: TRBV4-3
abundance: once
CDR3aa: CASSQGPGPYNEQFF

j_gene: TRBJ1-5
v_gene: TRBV19
abundance: NA
CDR3aa: CASRSLVGVLSNQPQHF

j_gene: TRBJ2-5
v_gene: TRBV19
abundance: NA
CDR3aa: CASSMTGAGETQYF

j_gene: TRBJ2-4
v_gene: TRBV19
abundance: NA
CDR3aa: CASSLGGTDIQYF

j_gene: TRBJ1-2
v_gene: TRBV3-1
abundance: NA
CDR3aa: CASSQEGPSRENYGYTF

j_gene: TRBJ1-2
v_gene: TRBV29-1
abundance: NA
CDR3aa: CSVVAGLGGYTF

j_gene: TRBJ2-4
v_gene: TRBV3-1
abundance: NA
CDR3aa: CASSPEIAKNIQYF

j_gene: TRBJ2-7
v_gene: TRBV27
abundance: NA
CDR3aa: CASSLTGGLEQYF

j_gene: TRBJ1-1
v_gene: TRBV27
abundance: NA
CDR3aa: CASSLTGGTGTEAFF

j_gene: TRBJ2-5
v_gene: TRBV9
abundance: NA
CDR3aa: CASSVVVGGGETQYF

j_gene: TRBJ1-4
v_gene: TRBV28
abundance: NA
CDR3aa: CASSFVDTNEKLFF

j_gene: TRBJ2-2
v_gene: TRBV14
abundance: NA
CDR3aa: CASRLTGLATGELFF

j_gene: TRBJ1-1
v_gene: TRBV29-1
abundance: NA
CDR3aa: CSVGGSLNTEAFF

j_gene: TRBJ1-2
v_gene: TRBV5-1
abundance: NA
CDR3aa: CASSFSGQDYGYTF

j_gene: TRBJ2-2
v_gene: TRBV5-1
abundance: NA
CDR3aa: CASSLVADNTGELFF